This TCR beta chain was obtained from a study of T cells after yellow fever vaccination. CDR1 is SGHAT, CDR2 FQNNGV, per germline. The CDR3 sequence is 17 residues long. Between the trimmed V and J ends, which lost 1 base and 1 base, there was a span of 15 bases. This clonotype was seen only a few times. The 5'RACE template-switching step produced TCR cDNA and added a universal primer site and UMIs. A single record per CDR3 protein comes from TCRdb applying MiXCR to the 5' RACE reads. This repertoire shows approximately 250,000 distinct CDR3 sequences, around 6.7% found once; its top ten account for 0.85% to 1.2%.

The rearrangement joins TRBV11-2 to TRBJ2-3; TRBD2 is a possible D gene (5 bases). Sequenced material: CD4+ T cells sorted from PBMCs, taken on the day of the yellow fever booster vaccination. The TCR originated in a man aged 30-40 years who received the YFV17D yellow fever vaccine. The CDR3 loop is CASSLGAGIIRTDTQYF. In DNA form, the CDR3 reads TGTGCCAGCAGCTTAGGGGCGGGCATTATCCGCACAGATACGCAGTATTTT.